This T cell receptor (beta chain) was documented in a study of CD8+CD57+ T cells in acquired aplastic anemia. As for the study in general: Sorted CD4+ plus CD8+ cells gave DNA averaging about 3.2 ug. Study-wide findings and caveats: Controls did not differ significantly from patients in CD8+ Simpson's diversity.

CDR3 and TCR beta VDJ profiling relied on genomic DNA as the template. TCRdb fed the reads into MiXCR, producing one record per CDR3 protein. Among just over 450,000 distinct CDR3 sequences listed, over 25% were seen once. The CDR3 has 15 residues. Trimming cost V 0 bases and J 4 bases, with 9 bases left between them. Germline values: CDR1 LNHDA, CDR2 SQIVND (reference sequence). On this clonotype: Its antigen is undetermined.

Patients included in sequencing had previously demonstrated CD8+CD57+ cell expansion by flow cytometry. All patients had severe acquired aplastic anemia. All patients were therapy-naive when blood was sampled. This receptor was identified in a human donor with aplastic anemia. The specimen was sorted CD4+, CD8+, or CD8+CD57+ T cells (not recorded which) from PBMCs. V gene TRBV19 combines with J gene TRBJ2-2; no reliable D call. CDR3 nucleotides: TGTGCCAGTAGTATAGAGGGCCGCCCCACCGGGGAGCTGTTTTTT. This gives the protein CASSIEGRPTGELFF.